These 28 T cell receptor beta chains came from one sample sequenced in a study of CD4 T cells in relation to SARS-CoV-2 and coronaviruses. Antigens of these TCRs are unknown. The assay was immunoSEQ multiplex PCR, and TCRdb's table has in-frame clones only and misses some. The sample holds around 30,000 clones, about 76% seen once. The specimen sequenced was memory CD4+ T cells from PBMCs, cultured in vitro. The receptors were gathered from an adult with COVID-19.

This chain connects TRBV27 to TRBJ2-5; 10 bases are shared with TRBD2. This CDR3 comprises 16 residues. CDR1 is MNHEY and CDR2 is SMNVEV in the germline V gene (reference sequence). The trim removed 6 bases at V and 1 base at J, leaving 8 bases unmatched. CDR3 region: CASSPASGRAQETQYF. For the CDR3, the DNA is TGTGCCAGCAGCCCTGCGAGCGGGAGGGCCCAAGAGACCCAGTACTTC.

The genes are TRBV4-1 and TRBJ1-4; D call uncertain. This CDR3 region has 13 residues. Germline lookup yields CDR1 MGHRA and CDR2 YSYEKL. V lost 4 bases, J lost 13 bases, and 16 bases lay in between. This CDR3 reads CASSRHLGKLLFF. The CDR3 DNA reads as TGCGCCAGCAGCCGGCACCTCGGGAAGTTACTGTTTTTT.

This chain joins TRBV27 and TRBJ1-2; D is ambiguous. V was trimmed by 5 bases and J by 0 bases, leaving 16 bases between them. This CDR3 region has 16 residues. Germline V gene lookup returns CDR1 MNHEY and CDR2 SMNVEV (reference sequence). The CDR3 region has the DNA TGTGCCAGCAGTGCTTCGTGGGGTCCCACTAACTATGGCTACACCTTC. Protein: CASSASWGPTNYGYTF.

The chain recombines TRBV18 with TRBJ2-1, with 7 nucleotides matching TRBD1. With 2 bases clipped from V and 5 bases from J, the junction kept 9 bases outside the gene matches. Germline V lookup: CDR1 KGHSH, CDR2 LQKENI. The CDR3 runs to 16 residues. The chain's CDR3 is CASSPKQGNFDNEQFF. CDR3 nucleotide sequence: TGTGCCAGCTCACCAAAACAGGGGAACTTTGACAATGAGCAGTTCTTC.

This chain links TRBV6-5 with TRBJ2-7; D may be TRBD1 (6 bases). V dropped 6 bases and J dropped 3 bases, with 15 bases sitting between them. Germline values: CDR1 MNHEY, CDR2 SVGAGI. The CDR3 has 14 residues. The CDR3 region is CASRQFGTNYEQYF. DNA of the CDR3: TGTGCCAGCAGACAATTCGGGACAAACTACGAGCAGTACTTC.

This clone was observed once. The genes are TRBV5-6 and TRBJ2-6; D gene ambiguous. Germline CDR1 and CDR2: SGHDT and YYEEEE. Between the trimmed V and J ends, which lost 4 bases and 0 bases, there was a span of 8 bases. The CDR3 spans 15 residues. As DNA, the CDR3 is TGTGCCAGCAGCCCTCTAGGCTCTGGGGCCAACGTCCTGACTTTC. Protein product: CASSPLGSGANVLTF.

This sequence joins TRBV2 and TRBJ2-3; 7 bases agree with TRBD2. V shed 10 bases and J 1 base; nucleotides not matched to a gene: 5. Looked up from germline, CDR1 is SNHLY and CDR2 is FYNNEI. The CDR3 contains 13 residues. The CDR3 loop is CATWGGGTDTQYF. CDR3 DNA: TGTGCCACCTGGGGGGGTGGCACAGATACGCAGTATTTT.

CDR3 nucleotides: TGTGCCAGCAGCTTAGGGGGGATGGCTGAAGCTTTCTTT. It yields the protein CASSLGGMAEAFF. The genes are TRBV5-4 and TRBJ1-1; D might be TRBD1 (6 bases). CDR3 size: 13 residues. Germline V lookup: CDR1 SGHNT, CDR2 YYREEE (reference sequence). With 2 bases removed from V and 6 bases from J, the gap between germline ends came to 11 bases.

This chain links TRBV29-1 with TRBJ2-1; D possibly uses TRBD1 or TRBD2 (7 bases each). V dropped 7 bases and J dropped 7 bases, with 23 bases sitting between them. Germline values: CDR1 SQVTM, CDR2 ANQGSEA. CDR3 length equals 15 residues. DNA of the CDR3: TGCAGCGCTAACCGGAGGGGGCGGGAGTCAAATGAGCAGTTCTTC. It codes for CSANRRGRESNEQFF.

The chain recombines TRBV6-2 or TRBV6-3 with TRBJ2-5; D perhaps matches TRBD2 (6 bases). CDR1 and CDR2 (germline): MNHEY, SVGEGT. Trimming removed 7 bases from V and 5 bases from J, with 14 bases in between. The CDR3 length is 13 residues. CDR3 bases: TGTGCCAGCACCCCAGGCGGGACGGAGACCCAGTACTTC. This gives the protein CASTPGGTETQYF.

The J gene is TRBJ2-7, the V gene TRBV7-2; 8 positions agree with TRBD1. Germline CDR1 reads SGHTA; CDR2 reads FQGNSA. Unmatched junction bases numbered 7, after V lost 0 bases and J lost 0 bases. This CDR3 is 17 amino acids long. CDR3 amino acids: CASSLAKTTGASYEQYF. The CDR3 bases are TGTGCCAGCAGCTTAGCGAAAACGACAGGGGCCTCCTACGAGCAGTACTTC.

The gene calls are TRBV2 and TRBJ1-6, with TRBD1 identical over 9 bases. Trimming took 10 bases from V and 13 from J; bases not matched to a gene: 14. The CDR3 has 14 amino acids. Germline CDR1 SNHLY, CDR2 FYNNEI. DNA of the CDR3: TGTGCCACTGTTGCCGGGACAGGGATGAGCCCCCTCCACTTT. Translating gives CATVAGTGMSPLHF.

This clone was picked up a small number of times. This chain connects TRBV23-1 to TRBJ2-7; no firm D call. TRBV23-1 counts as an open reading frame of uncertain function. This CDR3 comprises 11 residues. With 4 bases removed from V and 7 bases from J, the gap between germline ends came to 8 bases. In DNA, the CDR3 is TGCGCCAGCAGTCCGCAGAAAGAGCAGTACTTC. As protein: CASSPQKEQYF.

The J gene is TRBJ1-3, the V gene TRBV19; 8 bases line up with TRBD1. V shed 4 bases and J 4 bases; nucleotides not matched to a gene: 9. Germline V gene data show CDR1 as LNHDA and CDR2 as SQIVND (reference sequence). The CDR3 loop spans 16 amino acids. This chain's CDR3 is CASSTYPGQEGNTIYF. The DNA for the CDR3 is TGTGCCAGTAGTACTTATCCGGGACAGGAAGGAAACACCATATATTTT.

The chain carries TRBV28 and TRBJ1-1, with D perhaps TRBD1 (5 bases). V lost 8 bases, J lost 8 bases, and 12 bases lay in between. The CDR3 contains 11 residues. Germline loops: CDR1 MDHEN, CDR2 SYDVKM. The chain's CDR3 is CASRGPREAFF. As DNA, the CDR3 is TGTGCCAGCCGGGGCCCCAGGGAAGCTTTCTTT.

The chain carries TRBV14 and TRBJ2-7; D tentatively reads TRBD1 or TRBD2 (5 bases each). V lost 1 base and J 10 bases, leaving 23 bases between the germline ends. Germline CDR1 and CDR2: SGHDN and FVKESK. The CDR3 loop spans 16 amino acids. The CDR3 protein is CASSQGLGVLQWNQYF. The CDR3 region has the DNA TGTGCCAGCAGCCAAGGTCTGGGGGTCCTACAGTGGAACCAGTACTTC.

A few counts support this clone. CDR3 nucleotide sequence: TGTGCTAGTGGTTTTCTAGCGGGACGGAACACCGGGGAGCTGTTTTTT. Translating gives CASGFLAGRNTGELFF. The rearrangement links TRBV12-5 to TRBJ2-2; 9 bases align to TRBD2. This CDR3 contains 16 residues. Germline V lookup: CDR1 LGHNT, CDR2 FRNRAP. V dropped 3 bases and J dropped 1; count of bases not matched to a gene: 3.

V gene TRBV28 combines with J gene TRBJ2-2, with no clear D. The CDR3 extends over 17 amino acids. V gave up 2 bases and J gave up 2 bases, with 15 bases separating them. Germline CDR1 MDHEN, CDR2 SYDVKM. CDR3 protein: CASSLLRTPTNTGELFF. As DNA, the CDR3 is TGTGCCAGCAGTTTACTACGCACCCCCACTAACACCGGGGAGCTGTTTTTT.

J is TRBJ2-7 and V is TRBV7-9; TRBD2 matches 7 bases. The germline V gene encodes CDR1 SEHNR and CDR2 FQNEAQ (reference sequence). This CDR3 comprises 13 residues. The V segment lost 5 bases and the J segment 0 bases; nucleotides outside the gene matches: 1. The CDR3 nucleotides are TGTGCCAGCAGCAGGGACTACTCCTACGAGCAGTACTTC. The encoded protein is CASSRDYSYEQYF.

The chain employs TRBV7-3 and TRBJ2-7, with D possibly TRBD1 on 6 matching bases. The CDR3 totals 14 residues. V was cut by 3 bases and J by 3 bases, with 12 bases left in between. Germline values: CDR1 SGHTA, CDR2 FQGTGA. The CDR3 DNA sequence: TGTGCCAGCAGCTTGGGCAGGGGAGACTACGAGCAGTACTTC. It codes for CASSLGRGDYEQYF.

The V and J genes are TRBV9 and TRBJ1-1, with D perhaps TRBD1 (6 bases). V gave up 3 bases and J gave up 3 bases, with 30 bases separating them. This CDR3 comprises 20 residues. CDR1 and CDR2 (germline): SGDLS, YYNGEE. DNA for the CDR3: TGTGCCAGCAGCGGAGACGGGGGGGGCAGGGGTCGTTTTCGTGACACTGAAGCTTTCTTT. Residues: CASSGDGGGRGRFRDTEAFF.

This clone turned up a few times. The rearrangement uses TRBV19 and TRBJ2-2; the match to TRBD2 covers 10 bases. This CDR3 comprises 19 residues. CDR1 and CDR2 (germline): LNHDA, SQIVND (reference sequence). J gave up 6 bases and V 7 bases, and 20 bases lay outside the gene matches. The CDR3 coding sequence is TGTGCCAGTAACGCGGGGCCTAGCGGGAGAGGTCGGATGGCCGGGGAGCTGTTTTTT. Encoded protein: CASNAGPSGRGRMAGELFF.

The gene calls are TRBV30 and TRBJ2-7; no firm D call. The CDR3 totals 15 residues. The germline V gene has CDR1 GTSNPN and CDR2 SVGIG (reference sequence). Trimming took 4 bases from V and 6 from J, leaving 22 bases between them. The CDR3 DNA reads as TGTGCCTGGAATAAAAGGAACCGAAATATCTCCGAGCAGTACTTC. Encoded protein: CAWNKRNRNISEQYF. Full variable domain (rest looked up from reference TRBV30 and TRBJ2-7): SQTIHQWPATLVQPVGSPLSLECTVEGTSNPNLYWYRQAAGRGLQLLFYSVGIGQISSEVPQNLSASRPQDRQFILSSKKLLLSDSGFYLCAWNKRNRNISEQYFGPGTRLTVT.

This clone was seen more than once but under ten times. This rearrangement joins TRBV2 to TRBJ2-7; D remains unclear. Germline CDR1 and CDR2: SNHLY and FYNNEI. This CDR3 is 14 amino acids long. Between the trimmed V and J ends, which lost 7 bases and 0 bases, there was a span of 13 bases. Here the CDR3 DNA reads TGTGCCAGCAAGAGTGAAGGTAGCTCCTACGAGCAGTACTTC. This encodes CASKSEGSSYEQYF.

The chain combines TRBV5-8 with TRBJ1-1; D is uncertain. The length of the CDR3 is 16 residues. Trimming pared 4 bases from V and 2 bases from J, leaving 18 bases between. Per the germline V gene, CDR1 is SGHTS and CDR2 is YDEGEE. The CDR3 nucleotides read TGTGCCAGCAGCCCTCAGCACCGGGCACTAAACACTGAAGCTTTCTTT. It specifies CASSPQHRALNTEAFF.

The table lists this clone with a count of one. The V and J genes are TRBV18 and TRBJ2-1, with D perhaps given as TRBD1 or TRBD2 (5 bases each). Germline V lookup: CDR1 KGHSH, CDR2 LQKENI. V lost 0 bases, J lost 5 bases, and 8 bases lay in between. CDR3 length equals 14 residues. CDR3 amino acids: CASSPPRGNNEQFF. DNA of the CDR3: TGTGCCAGCTCACCACCGAGGGGAAACAATGAGCAGTTCTTC.

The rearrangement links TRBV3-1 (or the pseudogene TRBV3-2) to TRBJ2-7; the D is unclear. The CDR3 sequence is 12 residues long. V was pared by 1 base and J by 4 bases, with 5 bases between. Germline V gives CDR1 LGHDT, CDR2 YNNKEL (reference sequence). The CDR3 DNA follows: TGTGCCAGCAGCCAAGGGGTGTACGAGCAGTACTTC. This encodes CASSQGVYEQYF.

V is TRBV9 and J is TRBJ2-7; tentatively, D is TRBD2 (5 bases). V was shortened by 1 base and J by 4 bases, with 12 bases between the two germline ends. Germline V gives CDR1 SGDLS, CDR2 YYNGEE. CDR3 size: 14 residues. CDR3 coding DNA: TGTGCCAGCAGCGTAAGTCTGGGAGAGTACGAGCAGTACTTC. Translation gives CASSVSLGEYEQYF. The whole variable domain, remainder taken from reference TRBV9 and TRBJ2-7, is DSGVTQTPKHLITATGQRVTLRCSPRSGDLSVYWYQQSLDQGLQFLIQYYNGEERAKGNILERFSAQQFPDLHSELNLSSLELGDSALYFCASSVSLGEYEQYFGPGTRLTVT.